This TCR beta chain comes out of a study of glioma-infiltrating T cells after dendritic cell vaccination (dated by TCRdb to the mid-2010s). For context, the study as a whole: The cohort comprised approximately 15 glioblastoma patients from Phase I and II dendritic cell vaccination trials, 9 newly diagnosed and 6 with recurrent disease. Each patient was given three intradermal dendritic cell vaccine injections, spaced two weeks apart, in the arm below the axilla. To make the vaccine, monocyte-derived dendritic cells were cultured for seven days with IL-4 and GM-CSF and then pulsed overnight with autologous tumor lysate. Deep sequencing of TCR beta CDR3 regions was used to quantify tumor-infiltrating lymphocyte content and compare tumor and blood repertoires in dendritic cell-vaccinated glioblastoma patients. Survival after dendritic cell vaccination was correlated with TCR sequencing metrics, such as TIL content and the overlap between tumor and blood repertoires. Between the early 2000s and the early 2010s, the patients were given dendritic cell vaccination pulsed with autologous tumor lysate.

The CDR3 contains 17 residues, cysteine and phenylalanine counted. Only the CDR3 region is kept as DNA, spanning 51 bases read in frame from base 1. The germline V gene provides CDR1 MNHNS and CDR2 SASEGT. The germline V end is reduced by 2 bases and the J end by 4 bases; junction bases left unmatched: 13. Using the immunoSEQ assay, TCRB CDR3 regions were amplified from 2 micrograms of genomic DNA, or from all available DNA when less than that was on hand. The multiplex PCR relied on 60 forward primers for TCR V beta segments and 13 reverse primers for J beta segments. Synthetic control templates were spiked into each sample at limiting dilution to estimate reads per starting template. The Illumina HiSeq System generated 87 bp sequencing reads. In the original analysis: PCR and sequencing errors were removed by a nearest neighbor algorithm that merged closely related sequences. TCR overlap was measured as the percentage of unique tumor TCR beta sequences also present in the same patient's peripheral blood. The source is immuneACCESS, and TCRdb retained only in-frame sequences with V and J called. Part of the clones is not carried over; for the studies checked, unresolved V genes explain less than half of this, and the remainder is unexplained. V and J calls and clone size follow that table, whereas D and trimming were derived from the DNA. The sample table records tens of thousands of clones; 85% to 90% of these occur just once. Of the sample, about 9% falls within the top ten clones.

Points the paper makes about the study in general: The TCR overlap response model with three groups was called speculative and said to need prospective validation. TCR clonality showed no direct relationship with survival, which suggests that a diverse polyclonal response may be important. After dendritic cell vaccination, a higher estimated pretreatment TIL content predicted longer time to progression and overall survival. The cohort was small and heterogeneous, only a few patients had full blood and tumor sets, and even fewer had initial-recurrent tumor pairs.

The label giving this sample's time point can be read as: after dendritic cell vaccination, including at tumor progression/relapse. To be selected, patients needed enough residual fresh-frozen tumor tissue and more than two years of available survival data. Although molecular status otherwise differed among the glioblastoma patients, no patient had an isocitrate dehydrogenase mutation. PBMC were collected before vaccination, two weeks after the third vaccination, and at tumor progression if progression occurred. The Qiagen DNeasy Blood extraction Kit was used to extract genomic DNA. In the case of this clone: The antigen this receptor binds is unknown. Qualities for individual bases were not recorded, and no much larger clone is one base off.

The chain is assembled from TRBV6-1 and TRBJ1-2; 7 bases in the junction line up with TRBD1. This receptor was taken from a human donor with glioblastoma. The specimen comprised blood, sampled after dendritic cell vaccination. The sequenced DNA is TGTGCCAGCAGTGAAAGGGGGCAGGGCGGTTCAACCTATGGCTACACCTTC. It translates to CASSERGQGGSTYGYTF.